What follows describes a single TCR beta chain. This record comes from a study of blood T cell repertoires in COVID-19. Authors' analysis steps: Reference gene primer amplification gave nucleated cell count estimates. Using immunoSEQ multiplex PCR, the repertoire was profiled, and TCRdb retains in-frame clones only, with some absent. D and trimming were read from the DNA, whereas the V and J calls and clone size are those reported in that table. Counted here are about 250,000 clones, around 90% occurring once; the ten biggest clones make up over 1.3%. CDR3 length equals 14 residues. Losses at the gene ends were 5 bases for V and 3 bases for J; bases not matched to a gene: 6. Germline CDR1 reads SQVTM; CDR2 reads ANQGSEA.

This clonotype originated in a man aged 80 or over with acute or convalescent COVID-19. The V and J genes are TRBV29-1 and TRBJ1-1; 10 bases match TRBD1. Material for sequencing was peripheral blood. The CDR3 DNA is TGCAGCGTTTCGACAGGGGGCGGGTACACTGAAGCTTTCTTT. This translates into CSVSTGGGYTEAFF.